This TCR beta chain comes out of a study of human T cells and chemical hapten exposure. Trimming removed 6 bases at V and 6 bases at J, with 5 bases between. Germline V gene data show CDR1 as MNHNY and CDR2 as SVGAGI (reference sequence). The CDR3 loop spans 10 amino acids. At least ten counts were recorded for this clonotype. Its target is unknown. Per the authors' pipeline: 96,000 or so TCRs per sample was the median, with a range of roughly 23,224 to 690,600. MiXCR, run by TCRdb on the RACE reads, gives a single entry per CDR3 protein. TCRdb's processing, not the authors', yielded these V and J calls. The sample holds about 49,000 distinct CDR3 sequences, around 9% seen once. Study conclusions and caveats: Sensitizing to DPC left TCRs with a frequency above 1 in 1000 unaltered.

The time point was: patch test 1, 2 weeks after DPC sensitization. Stated treatment: therapeutic diphenylcyclopropenone sensitization with weekly scalp DPC. The sample here was whole blood, taken in connection with sensitization to the hapten diphenylcyclopropenone (DPC). The rearrangement links TRBV6-6 to TRBJ1-1; no reliable D call. This TCR came from a woman aged 50 to 60 with alopecia areata. Some clones in this sample may be carry-over from other donors' samples. CDR3 nucleotide sequence: TGTGCCAGCAGGGCCTCTGAAGCTTTCTTT. Translating gives CASRASEAFF.